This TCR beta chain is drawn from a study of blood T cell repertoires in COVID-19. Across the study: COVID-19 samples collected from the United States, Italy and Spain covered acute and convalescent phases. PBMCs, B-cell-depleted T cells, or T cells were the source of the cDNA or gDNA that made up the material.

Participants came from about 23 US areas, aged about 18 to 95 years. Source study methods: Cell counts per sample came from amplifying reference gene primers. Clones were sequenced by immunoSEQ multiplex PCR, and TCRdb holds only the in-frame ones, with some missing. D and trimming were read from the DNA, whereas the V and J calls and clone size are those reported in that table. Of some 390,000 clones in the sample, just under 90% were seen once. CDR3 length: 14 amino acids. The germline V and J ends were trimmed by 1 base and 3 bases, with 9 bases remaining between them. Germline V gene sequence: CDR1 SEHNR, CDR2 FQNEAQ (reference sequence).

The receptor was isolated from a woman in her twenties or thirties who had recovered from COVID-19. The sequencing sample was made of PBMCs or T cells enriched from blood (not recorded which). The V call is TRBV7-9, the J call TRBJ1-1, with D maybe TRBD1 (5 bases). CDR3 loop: CASSLDGGDTEAFF. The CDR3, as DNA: TGTGCCAGCAGCTTAGATGGGGGGGACACTGAAGCTTTCTTT.